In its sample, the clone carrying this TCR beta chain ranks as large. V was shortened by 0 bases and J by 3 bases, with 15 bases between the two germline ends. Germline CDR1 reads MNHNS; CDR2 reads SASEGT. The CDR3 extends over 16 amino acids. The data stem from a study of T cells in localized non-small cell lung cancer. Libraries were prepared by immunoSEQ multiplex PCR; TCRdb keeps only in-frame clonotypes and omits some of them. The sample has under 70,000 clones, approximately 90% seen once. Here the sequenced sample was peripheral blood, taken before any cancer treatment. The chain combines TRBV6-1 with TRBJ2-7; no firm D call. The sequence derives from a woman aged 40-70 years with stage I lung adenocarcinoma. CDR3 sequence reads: CASSEAIGWPIYEQYF. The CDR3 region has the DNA TGTGCCAGCAGTGAAGCGATAGGCTGGCCTATCTACGAGCAGTACTTC.